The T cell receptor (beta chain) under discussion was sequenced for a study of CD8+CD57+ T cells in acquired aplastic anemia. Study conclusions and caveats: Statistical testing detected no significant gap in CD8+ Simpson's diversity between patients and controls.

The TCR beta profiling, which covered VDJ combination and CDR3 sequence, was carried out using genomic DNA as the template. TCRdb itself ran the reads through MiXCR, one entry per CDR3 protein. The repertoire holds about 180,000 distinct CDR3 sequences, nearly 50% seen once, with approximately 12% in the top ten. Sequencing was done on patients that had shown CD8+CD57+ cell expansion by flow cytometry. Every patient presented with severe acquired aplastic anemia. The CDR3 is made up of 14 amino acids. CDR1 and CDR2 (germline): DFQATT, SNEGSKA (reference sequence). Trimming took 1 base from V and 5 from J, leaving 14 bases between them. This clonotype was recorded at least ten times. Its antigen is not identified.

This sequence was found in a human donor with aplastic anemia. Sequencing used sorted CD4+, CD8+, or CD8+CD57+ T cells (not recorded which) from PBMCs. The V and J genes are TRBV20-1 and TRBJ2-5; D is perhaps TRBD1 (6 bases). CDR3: CSARVRDNWETQYF. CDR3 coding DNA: TGCAGTGCTAGAGTGAGGGACAATTGGGAGACCCAGTACTTC.